This T cell receptor beta chain is drawn from a study of beta chain features in type 1 diabetes. General study findings and limits: Within patients, naive, central memory and Treg TCRB repertoires seemed more similar than within healthy donors. Shorter TCRB CDR3s, moderately but significantly so, were found in Type 1 diabetes patients in all four CD4+ subsets.

The isolated RNA, all of it, was reverse transcribed, so expressed TCRB transcripts were what got sequenced. This table comes from immunoSEQ multiplex PCR, and its TCRdb copy is limited to in-frame clones, with some not included. The data show about 360,000 clones, 10% to 15% seen once. Concerning this clone itself: The antigen is undetermined.

Trimming took off 0 bases at V and 3 bases at J, with 9 bases between the two ends. The CDR3 has 14 amino acids. CDR1 and CDR2 (germline): SGHNT, YYREEE (reference sequence). Sequenced: naive CD4+ T cells from blood. This rearrangement joins TRBV5-4 to TRBJ1-1; no reliable D call. The receptor comes from a woman aged 18-29 years with type 1 diabetes. The CDR3 nucleotides are TGTGCCAGCAGCTTGGAACTGCGGGACACTGAAGCTTTCTTT. Amino acid sequence: CASSLELRDTEAFF.